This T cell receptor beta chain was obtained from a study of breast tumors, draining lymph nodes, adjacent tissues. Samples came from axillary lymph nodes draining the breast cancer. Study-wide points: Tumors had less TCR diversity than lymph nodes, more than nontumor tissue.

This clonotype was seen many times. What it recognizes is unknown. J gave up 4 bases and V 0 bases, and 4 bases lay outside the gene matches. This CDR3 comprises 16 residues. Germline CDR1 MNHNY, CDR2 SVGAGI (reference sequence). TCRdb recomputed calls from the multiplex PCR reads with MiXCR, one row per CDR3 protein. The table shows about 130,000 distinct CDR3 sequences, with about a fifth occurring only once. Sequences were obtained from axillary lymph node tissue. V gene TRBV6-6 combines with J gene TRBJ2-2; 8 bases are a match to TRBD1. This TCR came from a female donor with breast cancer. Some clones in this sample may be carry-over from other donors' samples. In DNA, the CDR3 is TGTGCCAGCAGTTACTCAATAACAGGGGGCACCGGGGAGCTGTTTTTT. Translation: CASSYSITGGTGELFF.